What follows are 15 T cell receptor beta chains derived from one specimen sequenced in a study of cytomegalovirus exposure and HLA in healthy donors. With 60 Vbeta and 13 Jbeta primers, the PCR was carried out. Libraries were prepared by immunoSEQ multiplex PCR; TCRdb keeps only in-frame clonotypes and omits some of them. Of 80,000 to 95,000 clones detected, roughly 76% appear once; the ten largest clones hold 1.5% to 2%. Material for sequencing was PBMCs. These TCRs come from a young woman in good health and CMV-seronegative.

This clone counts as medium-sized. J is TRBJ2-2 and V is TRBV28; TRBD1 is a possible D gene (5 bases). There are 16 residues in the CDR3. Germline V gene sequence: CDR1 MDHEN, CDR2 SYDVKM. V was pared by 6 bases and J by 3 bases, with 17 bases between. DNA of the CDR3: TGTGCCAGCAGCCGCAGCTGGGGCCGGGACACCGGGGAGCTGTTTTTT. Its protein is CASSRSWGRDTGELFF.

V usage is TRBV6-1 and J usage is TRBJ2-4; the D gene is possibly TRBD1 (6 bases). This CDR3 is built from 15 residues. CDR1 MNHNS and CDR2 SASEGT come from the germline V gene. V lost 5 bases and J lost 9, with 20 bases in between. This chain's CDR3 is CASSSQQGVSGIQYF. CDR3 bases: TGTGCCAGCAGTTCTCAACAGGGCGTGAGCGGCATTCAGTACTTC.

A few counts support this clone. The genes are TRBV18 and TRBJ1-1, with D possibly matching TRBD1 (5 bases). Trimming left V 6 bases short and J 1 base short, with 9 bases between. The CDR3 runs 13 residues. CDR1 KGHSH and CDR2 LQKENI come from the germline V gene. CDR3 sequence reads: CASSQQANTEAFF. CDR3 bases: TGTGCCAGCTCTCAACAGGCGAACACTGAAGCTTTCTTT.

This clone has only a few counts. CDR3 protein: CASSTLAGAYNEQFF. The CDR3 DNA sequence: TGTGCCAGCAGCACTTTAGCGGGAGCTTACAATGAGCAGTTCTTC. This chain uses TRBV7-3 with TRBJ2-1; 9 bases match TRBD2. Per germline, CDR1 SGHTA and CDR2 FQGTGA. The CDR3 runs 15 residues. The junction had 6 bases not matched to a gene; V was cut back by 5 bases and J by 4 bases.

This chain uses TRBV5-1 with TRBJ2-7; possibly TRBD1 for D (8 bases). The CDR3 extends over 17 amino acids. Trimming stripped 4 bases from V and 5 bases from J, with 25 bases between. The germline V gene encodes CDR1 SGHRS and CDR2 YFSETQ. CDR3 bases: TGCGCCAGCAGCCCCGGACAGGGTATGGCGGGAGCCCACGAGCAGTACTTC. Residues: CASSPGQGMAGAHEQYF.

The chain combines TRBV5-1 with TRBJ2-5; 8 positions agree with TRBD2. This CDR3 has 16 residues. CDR1 and CDR2 from the germline V gene are SGHRS and YFSETQ. The junction had 9 bases not matched to a gene; V was cut back by 0 bases and J by 5 bases. The CDR3 bases are TGCGCCAGCAGCTTGGGGACCGCGGGAGGCGGGGAGACCCAGTACTTC. Amino acid sequence: CASSLGTAGGGETQYF.

The chain links TRBV30 to TRBJ2-7; a possible D gene is TRBD2 (5 bases). V lost 0 bases, J lost 7 bases, and 19 bases lay in between. The CDR3 is 15 residues long. CDR1 is GTSNPN and CDR2 is SVGIG in the germline V gene (reference sequence). The CDR3 DNA reads as TGTGCCTGGAGTGTACGAGGGCTTCCCCCTAGAGAGCAGTACTTC. Protein product: CAWSVRGLPPREQYF.

V and J are TRBV18 and TRBJ1-1; 9 nucleotides agree with TRBD1. V lost 3 bases, J lost 7 bases, and 9 bases stayed unmatched. Per the germline V gene, CDR1 is KGHSH and CDR2 is LQKENI. This CDR3 contains 15 residues. The CDR3 nucleotides read TGTGCCAGCTCACCTTGGACAGGGGCGGGGGGTGAAGCTTTCTTT. It encodes CASSPWTGAGGEAFF.

This chain links TRBV18 with TRBJ2-4; D ambiguous. The CDR3 spans 13 residues. In germline, CDR1 is KGHSH, CDR2 LQKENI. With 3 bases removed from V and 8 bases from J, the gap between germline ends came to 11 bases. CDR3 DNA: TGTGCCAGCTCACCGACCCTAGGAGACATTCAGTACTTC. It is translated as CASSPTLGDIQYF.

This sequence joins TRBV11-2 and TRBJ2-5, with D perhaps TRBD2 (6 bases). TRBJ2-7 explains the end of the DNA better; the J call may be wrong. Germline V CDR1 and CDR2: SGHAT, FQNNGV. The CDR3 spans 14 residues. CDR3 sequence reads: CASRGGLSGYEQYF. The CDR3 nucleotides are TGTGCCAGCCGTGGAGGGTTGTCGGGCTACGAGCAGTACTTC.

The J gene is TRBJ2-7, the V gene TRBV5-1; tentative D call: TRBD1 (6 bases). Looked up from germline, CDR1 is SGHRS and CDR2 is YFSETQ. CDR3 length equals 15 residues. Trimming removed 7 bases at V and 0 bases at J, with 17 bases between. CDR3 protein: CASASTGTYSYEQYF. DNA for the CDR3: TGCGCCAGCGCCTCCACCGGGACATACTCCTACGAGCAGTACTTC.

This clone was recorded only once. The chain is built from TRBV6-6 and TRBJ1-2; weak D call: TRBD1 (5 bases). The germline CDR1 and CDR2 sequences are MNHNY and SVGAGI (reference sequence). Trimming cost V 2 bases and J 5 bases, with 9 bases left between them. The CDR3 consists of 13 residues. This chain's CDR3 is CASSYGGFYGYTF. Written as DNA, the CDR3 is TGTGCCAGCAGTTACGGGGGGTTTTATGGCTACACCTTC.

This chain uses TRBV18 with TRBJ2-1, with 14 bases lining up with TRBD2. V lost 3 bases to trimming and J lost 3 bases; unmatched junction nucleotides: 1. Germline V CDR1 and CDR2: KGHSH, LQKENI. The CDR3 is 16 residues long. In DNA, the CDR3 is TGTGCCAGCTCACCGGGGACTAGCGGGAGCTACAATGAGCAGTTCTTC. It encodes CASSPGTSGSYNEQFF.

Only one count was recorded for this clone. The chain recombines TRBV19 with TRBJ1-5, with a weak D call TRBD1 (6 bases). The length of the CDR3 is 16 residues. The germline V gene has CDR1 LNHDA and CDR2 SQIVND (reference sequence). Trimming took 6 bases from V and 0 from J, leaving 15 bases between them. The CDR3 DNA reads TGTGCCAGTAGGCGACAGGACGATAGTAGCAATCAGCCCCAGCATTTT. Its protein is CASRRQDDSSNQPQHF.

The V call is TRBV19, the J call TRBJ2-5, with D perhaps matching TRBD2 (5 bases). The assigned J gene may be wrong: the sequence end matches TRBJ2-7 better. Germline assignment: CDR1 LNHDA and CDR2 SQIVND (reference sequence). This CDR3 is built from 15 residues. The CDR3 protein is CASSILSSGNGEQYF. As DNA, the CDR3 is TGTGCCAGTAGTATACTTTCGTCCGGGAACGGCGAGCAGTACTTC.